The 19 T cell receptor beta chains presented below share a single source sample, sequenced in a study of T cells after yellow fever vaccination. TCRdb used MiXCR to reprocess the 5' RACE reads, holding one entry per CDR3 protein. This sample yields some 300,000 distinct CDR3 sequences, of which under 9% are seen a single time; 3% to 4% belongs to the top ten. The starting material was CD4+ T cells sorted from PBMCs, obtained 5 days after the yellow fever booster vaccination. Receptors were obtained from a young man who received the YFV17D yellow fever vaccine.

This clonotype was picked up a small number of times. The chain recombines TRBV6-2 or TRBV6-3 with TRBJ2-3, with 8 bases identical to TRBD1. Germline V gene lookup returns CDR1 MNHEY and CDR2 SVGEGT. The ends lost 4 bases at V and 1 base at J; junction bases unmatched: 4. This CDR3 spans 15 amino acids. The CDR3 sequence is CASSSSDRGTDTQYF. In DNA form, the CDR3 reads TGTGCCAGCAGTTCGTCGGACAGGGGCACAGATACGCAGTATTTT.

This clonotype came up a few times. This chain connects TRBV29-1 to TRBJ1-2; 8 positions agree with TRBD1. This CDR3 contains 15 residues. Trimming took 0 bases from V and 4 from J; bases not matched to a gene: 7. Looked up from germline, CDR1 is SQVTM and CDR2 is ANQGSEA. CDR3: CSVEDLTGESYGYTF. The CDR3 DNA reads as TGCAGCGTTGAAGATCTGACAGGGGAGAGCTATGGCTACACCTTC.

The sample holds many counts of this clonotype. The CDR3 nucleotides read TGTGCCAGCAGCGTAGGCAGGACGAACACTGAAGCTTTCTTT. Protein product: CASSVGRTNTEAFF. This chain links TRBV9 with TRBJ1-1, with D uncertain. From germline, CDR1 is SGDLS and CDR2 YYNGEE. The CDR3 has 14 amino acids. The germline V and J ends were trimmed by 0 bases and 1 base, with 7 bases remaining between them.

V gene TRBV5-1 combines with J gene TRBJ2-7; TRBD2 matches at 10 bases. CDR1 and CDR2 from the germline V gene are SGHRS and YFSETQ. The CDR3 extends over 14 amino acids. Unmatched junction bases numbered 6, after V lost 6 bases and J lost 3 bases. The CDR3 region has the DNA TGCGCCAGCATCCTGAGCGGGGGGGACTACGAGCAGTACGTC. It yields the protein CASILSGGDYEQYV.

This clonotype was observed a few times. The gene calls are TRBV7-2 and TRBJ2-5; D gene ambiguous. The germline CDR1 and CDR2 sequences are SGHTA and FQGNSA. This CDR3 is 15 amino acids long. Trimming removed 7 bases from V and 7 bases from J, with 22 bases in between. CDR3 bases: TGTGCCAGCACCGATAACCTGGACGGAACTGGGACCCAGTACTTC. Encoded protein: CASTDNLDGTGTQYF.

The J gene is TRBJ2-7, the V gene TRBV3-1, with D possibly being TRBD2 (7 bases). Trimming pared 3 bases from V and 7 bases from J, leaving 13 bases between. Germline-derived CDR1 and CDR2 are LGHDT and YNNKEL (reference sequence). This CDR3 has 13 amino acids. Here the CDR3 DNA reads TGTGCCAGCAGCCAGGCGGGGGCGGGGGAGCAGTACGTC. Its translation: CASSQAGAGEQYV.

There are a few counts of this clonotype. The CDR3 sequence: CASRGFRGMNTEAFF. The CDR3 DNA reads as TGTGCCAGCAGGGGGTTTAGGGGAATGAACACTGAAGCTTTCTTT. The chain uses TRBV27 and TRBJ1-1; tentative D call: TRBD1 (5 bases). V was shortened by 6 bases and J by 0 bases, with 14 bases between the two germline ends. Germline V gene data show CDR1 as MNHEY and CDR2 as SMNVEV (reference sequence). CDR3 length: 15 amino acids.

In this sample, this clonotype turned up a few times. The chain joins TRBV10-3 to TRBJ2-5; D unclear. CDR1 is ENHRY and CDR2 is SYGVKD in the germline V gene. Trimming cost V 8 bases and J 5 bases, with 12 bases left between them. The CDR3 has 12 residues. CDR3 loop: CAIWDLGETQYF. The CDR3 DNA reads TGTGCCATCTGGGATCTGGGGGAGACCCAGTACTTC.

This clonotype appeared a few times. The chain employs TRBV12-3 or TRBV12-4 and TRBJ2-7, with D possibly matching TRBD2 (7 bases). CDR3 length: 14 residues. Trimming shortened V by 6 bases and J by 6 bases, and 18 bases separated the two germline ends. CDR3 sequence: CASRLGGGGFEQYF. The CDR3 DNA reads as TGTGCCAGCAGGTTGGGAGGGGGAGGATTCGAGCAGTACTTC.

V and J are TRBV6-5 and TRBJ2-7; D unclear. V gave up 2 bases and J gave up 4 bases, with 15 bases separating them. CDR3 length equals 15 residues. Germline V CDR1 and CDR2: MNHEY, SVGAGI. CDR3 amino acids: CASSYRPDWIYEQYF. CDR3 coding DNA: TGTGCCAGCAGTTACCGGCCCGACTGGATTTACGAGCAGTACTTC.

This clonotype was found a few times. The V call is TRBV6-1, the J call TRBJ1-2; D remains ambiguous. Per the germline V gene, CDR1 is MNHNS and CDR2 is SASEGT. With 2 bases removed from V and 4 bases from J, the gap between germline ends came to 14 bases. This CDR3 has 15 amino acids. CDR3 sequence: CASSERSTAVYGYTF. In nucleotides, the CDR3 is TGTGCCAGCAGTGAAAGATCCACCGCGGTCTATGGCTACACCTTC.

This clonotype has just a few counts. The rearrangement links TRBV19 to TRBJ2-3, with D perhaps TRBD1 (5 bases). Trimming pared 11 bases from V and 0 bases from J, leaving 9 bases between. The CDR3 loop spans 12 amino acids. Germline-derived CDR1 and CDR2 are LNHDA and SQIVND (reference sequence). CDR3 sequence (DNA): TGTGCCCGAGACAGAAGCACAGATACGCAGTATTTT. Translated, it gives CARDRSTDTQYF.

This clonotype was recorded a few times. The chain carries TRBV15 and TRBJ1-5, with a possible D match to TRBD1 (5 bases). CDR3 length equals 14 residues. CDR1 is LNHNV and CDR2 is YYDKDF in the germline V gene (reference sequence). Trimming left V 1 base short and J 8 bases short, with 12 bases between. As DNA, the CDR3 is TGTGCCACCAGCAGAGGACCGCAGGGTAAGCCCCAGCATTTT. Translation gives CATSRGPQGKPQHF.

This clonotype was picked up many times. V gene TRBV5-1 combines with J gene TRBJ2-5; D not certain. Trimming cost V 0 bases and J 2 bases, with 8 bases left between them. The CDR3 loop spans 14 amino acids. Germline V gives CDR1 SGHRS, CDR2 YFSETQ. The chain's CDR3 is CASSLDLPQETQYF. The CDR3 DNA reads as TGCGCCAGCAGCTTGGATCTCCCTCAAGAGACCCAGTACTTC.

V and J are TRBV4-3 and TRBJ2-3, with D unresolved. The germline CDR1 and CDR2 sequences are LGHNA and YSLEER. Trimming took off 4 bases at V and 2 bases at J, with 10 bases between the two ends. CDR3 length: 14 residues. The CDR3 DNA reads TGCGCCAGCAGCCGGTCTGATTACACAGATACGCAGTATTTT. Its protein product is CASSRSDYTDTQYF.

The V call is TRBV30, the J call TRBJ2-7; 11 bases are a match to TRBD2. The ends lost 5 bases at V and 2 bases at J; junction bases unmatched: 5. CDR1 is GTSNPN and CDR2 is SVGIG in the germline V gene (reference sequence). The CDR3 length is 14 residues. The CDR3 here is CAWLRLAGPYEQYF. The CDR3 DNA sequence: TGTGCCTGGCTACGACTAGCGGGACCCTACGAGCAGTACTTC.

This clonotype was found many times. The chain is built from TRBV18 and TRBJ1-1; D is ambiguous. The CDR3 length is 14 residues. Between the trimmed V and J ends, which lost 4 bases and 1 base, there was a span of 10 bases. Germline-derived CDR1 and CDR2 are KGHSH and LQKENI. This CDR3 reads CASSLGRENTEAFF. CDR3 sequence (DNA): TGTGCCAGCTCACTCGGGAGGGAGAACACTGAAGCTTTCTTT.

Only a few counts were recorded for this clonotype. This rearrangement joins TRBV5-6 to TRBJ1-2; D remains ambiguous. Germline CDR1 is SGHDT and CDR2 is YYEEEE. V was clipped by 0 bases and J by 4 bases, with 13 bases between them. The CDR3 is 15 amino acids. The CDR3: CASSLVVGASYGYTF. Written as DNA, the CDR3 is TGTGCCAGCAGCTTGGTCGTGGGAGCCTCCTATGGCTACACCTTC.

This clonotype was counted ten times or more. CDR3 protein: CASSGPRDRVSYEQYV. CDR3 bases: TGTGCCAGCAGCGGGCCCCGGGACAGGGTCTCCTACGAGCAGTACGTC. The genes are TRBV9 and TRBJ2-7; 9 bases line up with TRBD1. The germline CDR1 and CDR2 sequences are SGDLS and YYNGEE. This CDR3 is built from 16 residues. V lost 3 bases and J lost 0; bases outside the gene matches: 7.